The 24 T cell receptor beta chains given below trace back to one sample, sequenced in a study of cytomegalovirus exposure and HLA in healthy donors. 60 Vbeta and 13 Jbeta primers were used in PCR. Method: immunoSEQ multiplex PCR; TCRdb's copy keeps in-frame clones and lacks some. The table lists some 130,000 clones, roughly three quarters of them singletons. The sample consisted of PBMCs. The source is a woman aged 18-29 years in good health and CMV-seronegative.

The chain joins TRBV6-4 to TRBJ2-3; TRBD2 agrees at 10 bases. Losses at the gene ends were 0 bases for V and 2 bases for J; bases not matched to a gene: 8. The CDR3 runs 18 residues. Germline-derived CDR1 and CDR2 are MRHNA and SNTAGT. CDR3 DNA: TGTGCCAGCAGTGACTCAGGAATAGCGGGAGGTCTCACAGATACGCAGTATTTT. Its translation is CASSDSGIAGGLTDTQYF.

The V call is TRBV5-1, the J call TRBJ2-2; possibly TRBD2 for D (5 bases). V shed 0 bases and J shed 6 bases, with 12 bases lying between them. Germline lookup yields CDR1 SGHRS and CDR2 YFSETQ. This CDR3 region has 15 residues. CDR3 amino acids: CASSLDSPGAGELFF. In DNA, the CDR3 is TGCGCCAGCAGCTTGGATAGCCCCGGGGCCGGGGAGCTGTTTTTT.

This clone has just one count. The chain carries TRBV5-6 and TRBJ2-7; unclear D gene. CDR3 length: 12 residues. Germline CDR1 SGHDT, CDR2 YYEEEE. Trimming took 3 bases from V and 3 from J, leaving 7 bases between them. For the CDR3, the DNA is TGTGCCAGCAGCTCCGTAAACTACGAGCAGTACTTC. This codes for CASSSVNYEQYF.

This clone was seen once. The V and J genes are TRBV6-4 and TRBJ2-1; possible D gene TRBD2, 5 bases. V dropped 1 base and J dropped 5 bases, with 12 bases sitting between them. The CDR3 loop spans 15 amino acids. Germline V gene lookup returns CDR1 MRHNA and CDR2 SNTAGT. CDR3: CASSDLSGNNNEQFF. The CDR3 bases are TGTGCCAGCAGTGACTTGTCGGGAAACAACAATGAGCAGTTCTTC.

The chain links TRBV19 to TRBJ2-3; 10 nucleotides match TRBD2. Germline CDR1 and CDR2: LNHDA and SQIVND (reference sequence). The CDR3 spans 15 residues. Trimming cost V 7 bases and J 1 base; bases outside gene matches: 5. The CDR3 spells CASMRTSGGTDTQYF. DNA for the CDR3: TGTGCCAGTATGCGGACTAGCGGAGGCACAGATACGCAGTATTTT.

V gene TRBV7-6 combines with J gene TRBJ1-6; D gene uncertain. V was cut by 4 bases and J by 10 bases, with 11 bases left in between. Germline V gives CDR1 SGHVS, CDR2 FNYEAQ. This CDR3 has 13 residues. CDR3 amino acids: CASSSDTGSPLHF. In DNA, the CDR3 is TGTGCCAGCAGCTCCGACACTGGCTCACCCCTCCACTTT.

There are a few counts of this clone. The chain is built from TRBV6-6 and TRBJ2-4, with TRBD2 identical over 10 bases. CDR3 size: 15 residues. Germline V gene data show CDR1 as MNHNY and CDR2 as SVGAGI (reference sequence). V trimming: 4 bases; J trimming: 5 bases; junction bases outside the gene matches: 5. CDR3 DNA sequence: TGTGCCAGCAGTTCGAGCGGGAGGGCCCAAAACATTCAGTACTTC. The encoded protein is CASSSSGRAQNIQYF.

The chain recombines TRBV28 with TRBJ2-7, with TRBD2 matching over 7 bases. CDR1 MDHEN and CDR2 SYDVKM come from the germline V gene. This CDR3 comprises 15 residues. Trimming took 5 bases from V and 2 from J; bases not matched to a gene: 9. CDR3: CASSHTRGDPYEQYF. In nucleotides, the CDR3 is TGTGCCAGCAGTCACACCCGGGGGGACCCCTACGAGCAGTACTTC.

The rearrangement links TRBV19 to TRBJ2-5; D is undetermined. The germline V gene encodes CDR1 LNHDA and CDR2 SQIVND (reference sequence). Trimming stripped 8 bases from V and 5 bases from J, with 9 bases between. This CDR3 is built from 11 residues. CDR3 coding DNA: TGTGCCAGTCAGACTGGGGAGACCCAGTACTTC. Translation: CASQTGETQYF.

This clone has more than one count but fewer than ten. This rearrangement joins TRBV27 to TRBJ2-1, with 12 nucleotides matching TRBD2. From germline, CDR1 is MNHEY and CDR2 SMNVEV (reference sequence). With 7 bases clipped from V and 9 bases from J, the junction kept 4 bases outside the gene matches. This CDR3 spans 13 amino acids. CDR3 loop: CASTLAGGFEQFF. The CDR3 nucleotides read TGTGCCAGCACACTAGCGGGAGGTTTTGAGCAGTTCTTC.

This chain joins TRBV28 and TRBJ1-2; tentatively, D is TRBD1 (5 bases). Trimming took 6 bases from V and 4 from J, leaving 6 bases between them. Germline CDR1 is MDHEN and CDR2 is SYDVKM. The CDR3 covers 11 residues. The CDR3 coding sequence is TGTGCCAGCAGCCAGGGCTATGGCTACACCTTC. Translation gives CASSQGYGYTF.

The chain recombines TRBV29-1 with TRBJ1-1; D may be TRBD1 (6 bases). This CDR3 is built from 15 residues. The germline gives CDR1 SQVTM, CDR2 ANQGSEA. With 3 bases removed from V and 0 bases from J, the gap between germline ends came to 14 bases. The CDR3 nucleotides are TGCAGCGTTGATTTAGGGGGGGGGATGAACACTGAAGCTTTCTTT. Translating gives CSVDLGGGMNTEAFF.

This chain connects TRBV6-1 to TRBJ2-7; 7 bases line up with TRBD1. The CDR3 is 14 residues long. The V gene end was trimmed by 8 bases and the J gene end by 2 bases; junction bases not matched to a gene: 9. Germline values: CDR1 MNHNS, CDR2 SASEGT. This CDR3 reads CASAGQVLTYEQYF. Here the CDR3 DNA reads TGTGCCAGCGCCGGACAGGTCCTCACCTACGAGCAGTACTTC.

This chain links TRBV7-2 with TRBJ2-2, with D hard to call. The CDR3 runs 14 residues. Germline CDR1 reads SGHTA; CDR2 reads FQGNSA. Trimming pared 6 bases from V and 6 bases from J, leaving 14 bases between. CDR3 sequence reads: CASSLQVVAGELFF. CDR3 in DNA: TGTGCCAGCAGTCTCCAGGTTGTAGCCGGGGAGCTGTTTTTT. Drawing the rest from reference TRBV7-2 and TRBJ2-2, the complete variable domain is GAGVSQSPSNKVTEKGKDVELRCDPISGHTALYWYRQSLGQGLEFLIYFQGNSAPDKSGLPSDRFSAERTGGSVSTLTIQRTQQEDSAVYLCASSLQVVAGELFFGEGSRLTVL.

The rearrangement links TRBV9 to TRBJ2-7; TRBD2 matches 11 bases. The CDR3 totals 17 residues. Looked up from germline, CDR1 is SGDLS and CDR2 is YYNGEE. V was pared by 2 bases and J by 3 bases, with 10 bases of the junction left unmatched. The CDR3 bases are TGTGCCAGCAGCGTTGGGGGGACTAGCGGTATACACTACGAGCAGTACTTC. Residues: CASSVGGTSGIHYEQYF.

This clone was observed a few times. The chain uses TRBV5-5 and TRBJ1-2; D unresolved. Trimming took off 0 bases at V and 7 bases at J, with 16 bases between the two ends. The CDR3 runs 15 residues. Germline V gives CDR1 SGHKS, CDR2 YYEKEE (reference sequence). The CDR3 nucleotides read TGTGCCAGCAGCTTGGTGGTCACATCGCGGGCTGGCTACACCTTC. Protein: CASSLVVTSRAGYTF. The full variable domain, completed using reference TRBV5-5 and TRBJ1-2, is DAGVTQSPTHLIKTRGQQVTLRCSPISGHKSVSWYQQVLGQGPQFIFQYYEKEERGRGNFPDRFSARQFPNYSSELNVNALLLGDSALYLCASSLVVTSRAGYTFGSGTRLTVV.

The chain is built from TRBV30 and TRBJ1-1, with a weak D call TRBD1 (5 bases). CDR3 size: 13 residues. CDR1 is GTSNPN, CDR2 SVGIG, per germline (reference sequence). V was clipped by 4 bases and J by 1 base, with 10 bases between them. The CDR3 DNA reads TGTGCCTGGAAACGGGGGGGGAACACTGAAGCTTTCTTT. It codes for CAWKRGGNTEAFF.

This clone has more than one count but fewer than ten. The chain recombines TRBV4-1 with TRBJ2-3, with D maybe TRBD2 (5 bases). This CDR3 spans 20 amino acids. Per the germline V gene, CDR1 is MGHRA and CDR2 is YSYEKL. With 4 bases removed from V and 0 bases from J, the gap between germline ends came to 26 bases. CDR3 nucleotides: TGCGCCAGCAGCCGATACCTCGGGGAGCTCGGCAGACTTAGCACAGATACGCAGTATTTT. This codes for CASSRYLGELGRLSTDTQYF.

The rearrangement links TRBV5-1 to TRBJ2-2; 7 nucleotides align to TRBD1. Germline CDR1 and CDR2: SGHRS and YFSETQ. This CDR3 comprises 16 residues. J gave up 2 bases and V 0 bases, and 4 bases lay outside the gene matches. In DNA, the CDR3 is TGCGCCAGCAGCTTGGGCCGGGACAGTAACACCGGGGAGCTGTTTTTT. It yields the protein CASSLGRDSNTGELFF.

This clone has a single count. The chain links TRBV30 to TRBJ2-5; D is perhaps TRBD1 (5 bases). Trimming cost V 3 bases and J 4 bases, with 15 bases left between them. The CDR3 has 14 amino acids. Germline V gene sequence: CDR1 GTSNPN, CDR2 SVGIG (reference sequence). CDR3 DNA: TGTGCCTGGAGCAAGGGGCGAGGTGTAGAGACCCAGTACTTC. It codes for CAWSKGRGVETQYF.

This chain joins TRBV25-1 and TRBJ2-6, with D unresolved. The length of the CDR3 is 13 residues. CDR1 and CDR2 (germline): MGHDK, SYGVNS. With 5 bases removed from V and 4 bases from J, the gap between germline ends came to 6 bases. The DNA of the CDR3 is TGTGCCAGCAGTTATGCGGGGGCCAACGTCCTGACTTTC. Translation gives CASSYAGANVLTF.

The V and J genes are TRBV5-4 and TRBJ2-3; D is undetermined. Looked up from germline, CDR1 is SGHNT and CDR2 is YYREEE (reference sequence). The germline V and J ends were trimmed by 4 bases and 2 bases, with 5 bases remaining between them. The CDR3 is 12 residues long. CDR3 DNA: TGTGCCAGCAGCCGCGACACAGATACGCAGTATTTT. Its protein product is CASSRDTDTQYF.

The chain employs TRBV29-1 and TRBJ2-1, with 8 bases matching TRBD2. CDR1 and CDR2 (germline): SQVTM, ANQGSEA. The CDR3 spans 15 residues. Trimming cost V 3 bases and J 2 bases; bases outside gene matches: 6. The CDR3 protein is CSVETSGGPYNEQFF. The CDR3 nucleotides are TGCAGCGTTGAGACCAGCGGGGGTCCCTACAATGAGCAGTTCTTC.

V usage is TRBV20-1 and J usage is TRBJ1-2; D unresolved. This CDR3 region has 11 residues. The germline V gene encodes CDR1 DFQATT and CDR2 SNEGSKA (reference sequence). V gave up 3 bases and J gave up 5 bases, with 7 bases separating them. The CDR3 DNA reads TGCAGTGCTAGGACACTTTATGGCTACACCTTC. Its protein product is CSARTLYGYTF.